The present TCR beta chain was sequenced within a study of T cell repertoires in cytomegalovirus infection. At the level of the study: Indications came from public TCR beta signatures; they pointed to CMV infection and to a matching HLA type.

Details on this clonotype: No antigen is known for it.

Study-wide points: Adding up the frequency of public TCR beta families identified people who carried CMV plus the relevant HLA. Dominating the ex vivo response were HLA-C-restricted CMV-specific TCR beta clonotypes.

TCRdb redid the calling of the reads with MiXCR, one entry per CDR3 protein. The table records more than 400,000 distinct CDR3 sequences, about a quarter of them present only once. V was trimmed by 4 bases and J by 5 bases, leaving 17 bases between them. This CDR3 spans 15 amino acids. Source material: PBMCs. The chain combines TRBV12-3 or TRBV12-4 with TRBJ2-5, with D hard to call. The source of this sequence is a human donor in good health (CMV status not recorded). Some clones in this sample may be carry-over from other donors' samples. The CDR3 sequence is CASSSRGAVGETQYF. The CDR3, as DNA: TGTGCCAGCAGTTCCCGAGGAGCAGTAGGGGAGACCCAGTACTTC.